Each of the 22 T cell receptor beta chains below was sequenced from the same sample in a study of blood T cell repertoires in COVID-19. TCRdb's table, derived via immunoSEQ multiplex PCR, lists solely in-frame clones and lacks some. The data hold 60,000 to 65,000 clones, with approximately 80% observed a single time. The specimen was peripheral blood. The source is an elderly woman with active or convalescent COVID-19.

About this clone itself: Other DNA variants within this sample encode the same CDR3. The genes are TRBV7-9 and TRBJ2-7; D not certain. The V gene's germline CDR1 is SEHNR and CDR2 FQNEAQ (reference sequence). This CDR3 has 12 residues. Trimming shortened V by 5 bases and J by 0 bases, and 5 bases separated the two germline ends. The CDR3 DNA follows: TGTGCCAGCAGCCGGAGCTCCTACGAGCAGTACTTC. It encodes CASSRSSYEQYF. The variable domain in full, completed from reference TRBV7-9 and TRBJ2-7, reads DTGVSQNPRHKITKRGQNVTFRCDPISEHNRLYWYRQTLGQGPEFLTYFQNEAQLEKSRLLSDRFSAERPKGSFSTLEIQRTEQGDSAMYLCASSRSSYEQYFGPGTRLTVT.

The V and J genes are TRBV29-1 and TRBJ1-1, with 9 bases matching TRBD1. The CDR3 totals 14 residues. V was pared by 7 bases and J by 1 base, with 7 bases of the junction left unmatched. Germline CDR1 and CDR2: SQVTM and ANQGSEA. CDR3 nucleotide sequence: TGCAGCGCCCGCCGGGACAGGGCGAACACTGAAGCTTTCTTT. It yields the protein CSARRDRANTEAFF.

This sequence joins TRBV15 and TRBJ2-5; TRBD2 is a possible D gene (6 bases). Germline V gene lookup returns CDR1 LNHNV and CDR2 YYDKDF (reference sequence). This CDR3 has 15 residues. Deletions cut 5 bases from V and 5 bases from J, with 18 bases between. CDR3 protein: CATSLQNGGAETQYF. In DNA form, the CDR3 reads TGTGCCACCAGCCTCCAAAACGGCGGGGCGGAGACCCAGTACTTC.

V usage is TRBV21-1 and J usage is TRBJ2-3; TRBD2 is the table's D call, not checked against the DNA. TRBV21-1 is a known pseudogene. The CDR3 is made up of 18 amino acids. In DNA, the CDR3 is TGTGCCAGCAGCAAAGGATGGGACTCCCTTAGTGGCACAGATACGCAGTATTTT. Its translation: CASSKGWDSLSGTDTQYF.

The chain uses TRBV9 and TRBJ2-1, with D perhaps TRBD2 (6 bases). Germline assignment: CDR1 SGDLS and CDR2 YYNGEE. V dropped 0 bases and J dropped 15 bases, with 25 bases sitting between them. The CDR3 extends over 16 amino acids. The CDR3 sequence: CASSVGKVAGPYGWFF. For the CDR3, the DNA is TGTGCCAGCAGCGTAGGGAAGGTTGCGGGACCGTACGGTTGGTTCTTC.

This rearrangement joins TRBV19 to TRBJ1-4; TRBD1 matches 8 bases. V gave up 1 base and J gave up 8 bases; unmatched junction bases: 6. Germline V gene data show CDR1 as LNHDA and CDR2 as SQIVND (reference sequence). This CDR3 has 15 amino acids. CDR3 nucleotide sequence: TGTGCCAGTAGTATAGGGATTACAGGGGGAGAAAAACTGTTTTTT. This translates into CASSIGITGGEKLFF.

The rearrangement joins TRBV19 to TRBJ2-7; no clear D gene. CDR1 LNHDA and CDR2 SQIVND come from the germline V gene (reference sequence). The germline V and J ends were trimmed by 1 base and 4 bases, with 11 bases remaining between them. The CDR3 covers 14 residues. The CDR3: CASSIARNGYEQYF. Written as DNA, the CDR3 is TGTGCCAGTAGTATAGCGCGCAACGGTTACGAGCAGTACTTC.

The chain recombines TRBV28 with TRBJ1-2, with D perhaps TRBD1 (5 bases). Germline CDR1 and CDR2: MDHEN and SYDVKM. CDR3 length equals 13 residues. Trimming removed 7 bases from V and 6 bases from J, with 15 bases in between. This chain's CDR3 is CASIPSGMNGYTF. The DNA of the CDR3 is TGTGCCAGCATTCCGTCAGGGATGAATGGCTACACCTTC.

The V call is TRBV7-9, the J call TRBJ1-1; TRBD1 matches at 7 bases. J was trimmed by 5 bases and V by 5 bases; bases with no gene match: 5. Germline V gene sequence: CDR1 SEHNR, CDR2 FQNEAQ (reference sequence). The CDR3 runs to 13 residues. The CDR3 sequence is CASSIEGATEAFF. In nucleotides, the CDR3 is TGTGCCAGCAGCATCGAGGGGGCTACTGAAGCTTTCTTT.

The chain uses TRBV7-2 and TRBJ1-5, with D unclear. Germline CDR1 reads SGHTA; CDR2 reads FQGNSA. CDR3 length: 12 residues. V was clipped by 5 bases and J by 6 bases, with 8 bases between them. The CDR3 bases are TGTGCCAGCAGCCTAAGTCTTCAGCCCCAGCATTTT. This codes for CASSLSLQPQHF.

CDR3 bases: TGCGCCAGCAGCTTAAGGGACAGGGCTGAAAAACTGTTTTTT. Translating gives CASSLRDRAEKLFF. This rearrangement joins TRBV5-1 to TRBJ1-4; TRBD1 matches 9 bases. With V trimmed by 2 bases and J by 7 bases, 3 bases remained unmatched. There are 14 residues in the CDR3. Germline values: CDR1 SGHRS, CDR2 YFSETQ.

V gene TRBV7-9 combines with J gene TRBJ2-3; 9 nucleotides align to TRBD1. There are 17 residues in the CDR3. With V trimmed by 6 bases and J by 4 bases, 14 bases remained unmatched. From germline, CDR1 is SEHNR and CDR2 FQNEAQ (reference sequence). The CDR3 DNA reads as TGTGCCAGCAGACCTTTACCGGGACAGGGACGGGCAGATACGCAGTATTTT. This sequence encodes CASRPLPGQGRADTQYF.

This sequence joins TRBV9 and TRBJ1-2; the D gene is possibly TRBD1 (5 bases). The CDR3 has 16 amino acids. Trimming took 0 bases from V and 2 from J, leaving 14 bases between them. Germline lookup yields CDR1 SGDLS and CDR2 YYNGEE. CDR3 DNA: TGTGCCAGCAGCGTAGCTCTGGAGGGGAGGAACTATGGCTACACCTTC. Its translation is CASSVALEGRNYGYTF.

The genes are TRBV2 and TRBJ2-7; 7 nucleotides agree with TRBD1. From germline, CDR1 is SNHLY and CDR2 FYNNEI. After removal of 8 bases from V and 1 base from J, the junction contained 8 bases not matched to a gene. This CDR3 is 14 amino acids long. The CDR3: CASLRDSSSYEQYF. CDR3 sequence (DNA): TGTGCCAGCCTCCGGGACAGTTCATCCTACGAGCAGTACTTC.

The CDR3 DNA follows: TGTGCCAGCAGCCAAGGGGAGGGTACACTCTACGAGCAGTACTTC. It specifies CASSQGEGTLYEQYF. The chain recombines TRBV14 with TRBJ2-7, with 7 bases matching TRBD2. Germline CDR1 and CDR2: SGHDN and FVKESK. The V segment lost 1 base and the J segment 3 bases; nucleotides outside the gene matches: 6. The CDR3 covers 15 residues.

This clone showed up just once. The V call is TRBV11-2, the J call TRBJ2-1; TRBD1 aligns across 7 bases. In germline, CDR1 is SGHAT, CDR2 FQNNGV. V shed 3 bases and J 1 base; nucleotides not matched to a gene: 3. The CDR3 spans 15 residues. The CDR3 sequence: CASSLTGMSYNEQFF. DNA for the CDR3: TGTGCCAGCAGCTTGACAGGGATGTCCTACAATGAGCAGTTCTTC.

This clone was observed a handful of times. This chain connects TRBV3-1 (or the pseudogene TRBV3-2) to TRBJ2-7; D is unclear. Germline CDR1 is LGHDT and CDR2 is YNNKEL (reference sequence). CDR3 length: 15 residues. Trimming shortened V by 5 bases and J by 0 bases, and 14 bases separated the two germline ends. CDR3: CASSAREASSYEQYF. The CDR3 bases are TGTGCCAGCAGCGCCCGCGAGGCTAGCTCCTACGAGCAGTACTTC.

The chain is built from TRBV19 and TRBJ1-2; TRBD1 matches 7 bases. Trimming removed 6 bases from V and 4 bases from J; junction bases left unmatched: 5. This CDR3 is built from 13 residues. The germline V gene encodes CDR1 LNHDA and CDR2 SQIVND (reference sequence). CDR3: CASRLQGGYGYTF. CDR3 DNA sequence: TGTGCCAGTAGACTCCAGGGGGGCTATGGCTACACCTTC.

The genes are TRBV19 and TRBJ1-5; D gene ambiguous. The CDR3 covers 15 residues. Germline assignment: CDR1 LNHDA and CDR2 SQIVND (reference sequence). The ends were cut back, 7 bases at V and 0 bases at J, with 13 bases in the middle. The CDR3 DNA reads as TGTGCCAGTACGGCAGGAATGAATAGCAATCAGCCCCAGCATTTT. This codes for CASTAGMNSNQPQHF.

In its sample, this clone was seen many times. Here the CDR3 reads CASSIGTGAVYRDVYEQYF. CDR3 coding DNA: TGTGCCAGTAGTATAGGGACAGGGGCCGTTTACCGGGATGTGTACGAGCAGTACTTC. The rearrangement links TRBV19 to TRBJ2-7, with 9 bases fitting TRBD1. The V gene end was trimmed by 1 base and the J gene end by 4 bases; junction bases not matched to a gene: 17. In germline, CDR1 is LNHDA, CDR2 SQIVND (reference sequence). The length of the CDR3 is 19 residues.

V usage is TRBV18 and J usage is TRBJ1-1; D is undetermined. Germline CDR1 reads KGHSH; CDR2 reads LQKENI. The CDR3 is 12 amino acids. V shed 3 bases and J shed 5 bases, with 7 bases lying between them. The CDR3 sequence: CASSPGATEAFF. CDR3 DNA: TGTGCCAGCTCACCGGGCGCGACTGAAGCTTTCTTT.

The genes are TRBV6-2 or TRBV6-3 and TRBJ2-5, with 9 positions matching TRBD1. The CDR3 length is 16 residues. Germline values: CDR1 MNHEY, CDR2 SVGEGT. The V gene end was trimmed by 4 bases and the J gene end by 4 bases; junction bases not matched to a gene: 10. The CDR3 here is CASSSSGTGRGETQYF. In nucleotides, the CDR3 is TGTGCCAGCAGTTCGTCAGGGACAGGGAGGGGAGAGACCCAGTACTTC.